The rows below give T cell receptor beta chains drawn from one sample of a study of cytomegalovirus exposure and HLA in healthy donors. Clones were sequenced by immunoSEQ multiplex PCR, and TCRdb holds only the in-frame ones, with some missing. The sample lists about 120,000 clones, around three quarters seen once, with approximately 2.5% in the top ten. Sequenced material: PBMCs. All receptors derive from a woman aged 40 to 49 in good health and CMV-seropositive. Each CDR3 is given with its conserved first and last residue. D genes are given only for firm matches. Size values are once, few and many counts, or a class for expanded clones, and some rows have none.

j_gene,abundance,v_gene,d_gene,CDR3nt,CDR3aa
TRBJ1-2,NA,TRBV15,TRBD1,TGTGCCACCAGTCCTGGGACAGGGGGCTCAGGGACCTTC,CATSPGTGGSGTF
TRBJ2-1,few,TRBV29-1,NA,TGCAGCGTCGCGACTAGTGGGGGGAATGAGCAGTTCTTC,CSVATSGGNEQFF
TRBJ1-5,NA,TRBV19,NA,TGTGCCAGTAGTATTTCCGGGTTCAATAGCAATCAGCCCCAGCATTTT,CASSISGFNSNQPQHF
TRBJ1-2,NA,TRBV7-8,NA,TGTGCCAGCAGCTTAGTTCGGGGAACGGGGGGCTACACCTTC,CASSLVRGTGGYTF
TRBJ1-5,NA,TRBV7-9,NA,TGTGCCAGCAGCTTAGTAGTAGGCAATCAGCCCCAGCATTTT,CASSLVVGNQPQHF
TRBJ2-5,NA,TRBV19,TRBD2,TGTGCCAGTATGACGGGGGGTTCGGAGACCCAGTACTTC,CASMTGGSETQYF
TRBJ2-5,NA,TRBV5-1,TRBD2,TGCGCCAGCAGCTTGGGGCTAGCGGGGCAAGAGACCCAGTACTTC,CASSLGLAGQETQYF
TRBJ2-7,NA,TRBV6-1,NA,TGTGCCAGCAGTGGTGTCAGTGCAACCTACGAGCAGTACTTC,CASSGVSATYEQYF
TRBJ2-6,NA,TRBV5-4,TRBD1,TGTGCCAGCAGCTACTTTGGACAGGGGGCTTCTGGGGCCAACGTCCTGACTTTC,CASSYFGQGASGANVLTF
TRBJ2-7,NA,TRBV4-1,NA,TGCGCCAGCAGCCAAGACCGGACTAACTCCTACGAGCAGTACTTC,CASSQDRTNSYEQYF
TRBJ1-4,few,TRBV15,NA,TGTGCCACCAGCAGAGGTCAACAGCTTAATGAAAAACTGTTTTTT,CATSRGQQLNEKLFF
TRBJ1-2,NA,TRBV7-9,TRBD1,TGTGCCAGCAGCTTAGCAGAACTTTTACCCCGGACAGGGAACTATGGCTACACCTTC,CASSLAELLPRTGNYGYTF
TRBJ1-2,NA,TRBV7-3,NA,TGTGCCAGCAGCCCGCACCGCGGGAAGACCCCCTATGGCTACACCTTC,CASSPHRGKTPYGYTF
TRBJ1-2,NA,TRBV5-1,NA,TGCGCCAGCAGCCCCGAGGGCCTCTATGGCTACACCTTC,CASSPEGLYGYTF
TRBJ2-6,NA,TRBV10-3,TRBD2,TGTGCCATCAGTGAGCGGGAGGGGTCAGGGGCCAACGTCCTGACTTTC,CAISEREGSGANVLTF
TRBJ2-5,NA,TRBV5-1,TRBD2,TGCGCCAGCAGCTATAGCGGGGCCCAAGAGACCCAGTACTTC,CASSYSGAQETQYF
TRBJ2-7,few,TRBV10-1,TRBD2,TGCGCCAGCCATCTAGCGGGAGTGGCCTACGAGCAGTACTTC,CASHLAGVAYEQYF
TRBJ2-3,NA,TRBV12-5,TRBD2,TGTGCTAGTGCCGAGATGGGGAGGGGTACGCAGTATTTT,CASAEMGRGTQYF
TRBJ1-2,NA,TRBV6-1,NA,TGTGCCACCCGCCCCCCCGGGTCCAATGGCTACACCTTC,CATRPPGSNGYTF
TRBJ1-5,NA,TRBV7-9,NA,TGTGCCAGCAGCTTTCAGGGTGCGGTTGGTCAGCCCCAGCATTTT,CASSFQGAVGQPQHF
TRBJ2-5,few,TRBV27,NA,TGTGCCAGCAGTACTATACAGGGAAGGAGAGAGACCCAGTACTTC,CASSTIQGRRETQYF
TRBJ1-3,few,TRBV5-1,NA,TGCGCCAGCAGCTTGAGCGGGTCCTCTGGAAACACCATATATTTT,CASSLSGSSGNTIYF
TRBJ2-5,NA,TRBV5-1,TRBD2,TGCGCCAGCAGCGCCCTACTAGCGGGGCAAGAGACCCAGTACTTC,CASSALLAGQETQYF
TRBJ1-6,NA,TRBV10-1,TRBD1,TGCGCCAGCAGCAGGGACGACAGGGAATCACCCCTCCACTTT,CASSRDDRESPLHF
TRBJ1-5,once,TRBV7-2,NA,TGTGCCAGCAGCCAGAGAGGAGGAGGGGAGCCCCAGCATTTT,CASSQRGGGEPQHF
TRBJ2-5,NA,TRBV6-5,NA,TGTGCCAGCAGGAACAGGAGAGAGACCCAGTACTTC,CASRNRRETQYF
TRBJ2-2,NA,TRBV6-4,TRBD2,TGTGCCAGCAGTGAAGGGACTAGCGACACCGGGGAGCTGTTTTTT,CASSEGTSDTGELFF
TRBJ2-3,NA,TRBV7-9,TRBD2,TGTGCCAGCAGCCTCCTAGCGGGAGGGCCGGTCACAGATACGCAGTATTTT,CASSLLAGGPVTDTQYF
TRBJ2-5,NA,TRBV29-1,NA,TGCAGCGTTGAAGGCAACAGGGAAGAGACCCAGTACTTC,CSVEGNREETQYF
TRBJ2-7,once,TRBV25-1,TRBD2,TGTGCCAGCAGTGTAGCGGGAGCTTACGAGCAGTACTTC,CASSVAGAYEQYF
TRBJ1-2,NA,TRBV7-2,NA,TGTGCCAGCAGCCTCGTGGCGGAGGCTAACTATGGCCACACCTTC,CASSLVAEANYGHTF
TRBJ2-2,NA,TRBV4-1,TRBD2,TGCGCCAGCAGCCAAGATCATTACGGCGGGCTAGCGGTCACGAACACCGGGGAGCTGTTTTTT,CASSQDHYGGLAVTNTGELFF
TRBJ1-4,NA,TRBV19,TRBD1,TGTGCCAGTAGGAAGGGACAGGATAATGAAAAACTGTTTTTT,CASRKGQDNEKLFF
TRBJ2-7,NA,TRBV6-1,NA,TGTGCCAGCAGTCAGGGCTCCTACGAGCAGTACTTC,CASSQGSYEQYF
TRBJ2-1,once,TRBV10-3,TRBD1,TGTGCCATCAGTGTCCGGGACAGGGGCGATGAGCAGTTCTTC,CAISVRDRGDEQFF
TRBJ2-3,NA,TRBV6-1,TRBD2,TGTGCCACCCTGATGCGGGGGGGCACAGATACGCAGTATTTT,CATLMRGGTDTQYF
TRBJ2-7,NA,TRBV6-4,NA,TGTGCCAGCAGTCCTTTCTACGAGCAGTACTTC,CASSPFYEQYF
TRBJ2-2,few,TRBV4-3,NA,TGCGCCAGCAGCCAAGGTCGGAACACCGGGGAGCTGTTTTTT,CASSQGRNTGELFF
TRBJ2-2,few,TRBV4-3,TRBD2,TGCGCCAGCAGCCACGAGGCTAGCGGGAACACCGGGGAGCTGTTTTTT,CASSHEASGNTGELFF
TRBJ1-6,NA,TRBV20-1,TRBD1,TGCAGTGCTAGGCCCCGGGACAGGGCCCACTTT,CSARPRDRAHF